The rows below give T cell receptor beta chains drawn from one sample of a study of cytomegalovirus exposure and HLA in healthy donors. Some clones are missing from TCRdb's copy, which holds only in-frame ones; the method was immunoSEQ multiplex PCR. The repertoire includes about 74,000 clones, approximately 95% of them detected once, and approximately 1.5% sits in the top ten. Sequenced input: PBMCs. All receptors come from a man younger than 30 in good health and CMV-seropositive. Each CDR3 is given with its conserved first and last residue. D genes are given only for firm matches. The size entry is marked missing in some rows and otherwise reads once, few, many or a size class.

J,D,size,V,CDR3,DNA
TRBJ2-2,TRBD2,once,TRBV11-2,CASRLAGASGELFF,TGTGCCAGCCGGCTAGCGGGAGCCTCCGGGGAGCTGTTTTTT
TRBJ1-1,TRBD1,-,TRBV13,CASSSTGVNTEAFF,TGTGCCAGCAGCTCGACAGGGGTGAACACTGAAGCTTTCTTT
TRBJ2-5,-,-,TRBV6-6,CASGGDSRPQETQYF,TGTGCCAGCGGCGGGGACTCTCGGCCCCAAGAGACCCAGTACTTC
TRBJ1-2,-,-,TRBV28,CASSLATDGYTF,TGTGCCAGCAGTTTAGCGACAGATGGCTACACCTTC
TRBJ1-5,-,few,TRBV6-1,CASSAPQGAKPQHF,TGTGCCAGCAGCGCCCCACAGGGTGCAAAGCCCCAGCATTTT
TRBJ2-1,-,once,TRBV28,CASSNTGLDYNEQFF,TGTGCCAGCAGCAACACAGGGTTGGACTACAATGAGCAGTTCTTC
TRBJ1-5,TRBD1,-,TRBV27,CASSSGQVQHF,TGTGCCAGCAGTTCCGGACAGGTTCAGCATTTT
TRBJ2-7,TRBD2,-,TRBV11-2,CASSPLLAGVSYEQYF,TGTGCCAGCAGCCCCTTACTAGCGGGAGTCTCCTACGAGCAGTACTTC
TRBJ2-2,-,-,TRBV5-4,CASSSTTGSNTGELFF,TGTGCCAGCAGCTCAACGACAGGCTCGAACACCGGGGAGCTGTTTTTT
TRBJ2-5,TRBD2,-,TRBV5-4,CASSPASGTETQYF,TGTGCCAGCAGCCCTGCTAGCGGGACCGAGACCCAGTACTTC
TRBJ1-1,TRBD1,-,TRBV7-2,CASSLRPGQGTEAFF,TGTGCCAGCAGCCTAAGACCGGGACAGGGTACTGAAGCTTTCTTT
TRBJ2-5,-,-,TRBV2,CASTEAGSQETQYF,TGTGCCAGCACCGAGGCGGGCAGTCAAGAGACCCAGTACTTC
TRBJ2-1,-,-,TRBV5-5,CASSHGYESHEQFF,TGTGCCAGCAGCCACGGTTATGAGTCCCATGAGCAGTTCTTC
TRBJ1-3,-,-,TRBV18,CASSDSLGNTIYF,TGTGCCAGCTCAGACAGTTTGGGAAACACCATATATTTT
TRBJ2-3,TRBD2,-,TRBV7-9,CASQGLAGVDTQYF,TGTGCCAGTCAGGGACTAGCGGGAGTAGATACGCAGTATTTT
TRBJ1-1,-,-,TRBV9,CASSASRGNTEAFF,TGTGCCAGCAGCGCCTCCAGGGGAAACACTGAAGCTTTCTTT
TRBJ2-5,TRBD1,-,TRBV6-5,CVSSRTGRETQYF,TGTGTCAGCAGTCGGACAGGGAGAGAGACCCAGTACTTC
TRBJ2-7,TRBD1,-,TRBV28,CASNDRVRGEQYF,TGTGCCAGCAATGACAGGGTGAGGGGCGAGCAGTACTTC
TRBJ1-5,TRBD1,once,TRBV28,CASSLGTGRQPQHF,TGTGCCAGCAGTTTAGGGACAGGTCGACAGCCCCAGCATTTT
TRBJ1-1,TRBD1,-,TRBV7-9,CASSLSGGNTEAFF,TGTGCCAGCAGCTTATCAGGGGGGAACACTGAAGCTTTCTTT
TRBJ1-4,-,-,TRBV19,CASSIVGATNEKLFF,TGTGCCAGTAGTATTGTAGGGGCGACTAATGAAAAACTGTTTTTT
TRBJ2-7,-,-,TRBV7-2,CASSFTQDDYEQYF,TGTGCCAGCAGCTTTACACAGGATGATTACGAGCAGTACTTC
TRBJ2-2,-,-,TRBV29-1,CSVEGWAGNTGELFF,TGCAGCGTTGAAGGTTGGGCAGGGAACACCGGGGAGCTGTTTTTT
TRBJ1-5,-,-,TRBV28,CASRNGPGQGQPQHF,TGTGCCAGCAGAAACGGACCCGGGCAGGGTCAGCCCCAGCATTTT
TRBJ2-1,-,-,TRBV4-1,CASSQDDKAGQFF,TGCGCCAGCAGCCAAGATGACAAGGCGGGGCAGTTCTTC
TRBJ2-5,-,-,TRBV7-9,CASSSTGRVETQYF,TGTGCCAGCAGCTCGACTGGCCGCGTGGAGACCCAGTACTTC
TRBJ1-1,-,few,TRBV19,CASSIQGRWTEAFF,TGTGCCAGTAGTATCCAGGGGAGATGGACTGAAGCTTTCTTT
TRBJ2-1,-,-,TRBV4-1,CASSQVYRGSRNEQFF,TGCGCCAGCAGCCAAGTGTATAGGGGTAGCAGAAATGAGCAGTTCTTC